This TCR beta chain was recovered during a study of blood T cell repertoires in COVID-19. Background on the study: Samples of COVID-19 (acute and convalescent) were obtained from the United States, Italy and Spain.

Authors' methods: Amplification with reference gene primers provided the estimates of nucleated cell counts. Using immunoSEQ multiplex PCR, the repertoire was profiled, and TCRdb retains in-frame clones only, with some absent. V and J calls and clone size are those listed in that table; D and trimming were worked out from the DNA. The sample records about 310,000 clones, around 90% being singletons. With V trimmed by 6 bases and J by 5 bases, 6 bases remained unmatched. CDR1 and CDR2 from the germline V gene are LNHDA and SQIVND (reference sequence). CDR3 length: 13 residues. This TCR was sampled from a woman under 30 who had recovered from COVID-19. The sample was PBMCs or T cells enriched from blood (not recorded which). This rearrangement joins TRBV19 to TRBJ1-1; 7 nucleotides line up with TRBD1. The CDR3 sequence: CASSPGGATEAFF. For the CDR3, the DNA is TGTGCCAGTAGCCCAGGGGGAGCAACTGAAGCTTTCTTT.